A single sample is the source of the 19 T cell receptor beta chains below, sequenced in a study of T cell responses to AZD1222 COVID-19 vaccine. Produced via immunoSEQ multiplex PCR; TCRdb's table is partial and in-frame only. Of approximately 180,000 clones listed, 90% were seen once; the top ten hold around 2.9%. This material consisted of peripheral blood, taken on day 0 of AZD1222 vaccination. The receptor set was obtained from an adult in good health.

The rearrangement joins TRBV2 to TRBJ1-5, with TRBD1 matching over 9 bases. The trim removed 4 bases at V and 4 bases at J, leaving 5 bases unmatched. Germline V gene lookup returns CDR1 SNHLY and CDR2 FYNNEI. CDR3 length: 15 amino acids. The DNA of the CDR3 is TGTGCCAGCAGTGTTCGGACAGGGGCTAATCAGCCCCAGCATTTT. Translating it yields CASSVRTGANQPQHF.

The CDR3 here is CASSPAAGGAEKLFF. In DNA, the CDR3 is TGCGCCAGCAGCCCAGCTGCGGGGGGTGCCGAAAAACTGTTTTTT. The V call is TRBV4-1, the J call TRBJ1-4; D is possibly TRBD1 (5 bases). Trimming took 4 bases from V and 8 from J, leaving 17 bases between them. The CDR3 extends over 15 amino acids. CDR1 and CDR2 from the germline V gene are MGHRA and YSYEKL.

The V gene is TRBV6-5, the J gene TRBJ2-7; D call uncertain. Per germline, CDR1 MNHEY and CDR2 SVGAGI. The CDR3 length is 12 residues. Trimming removed 4 bases from V and 5 bases from J, with 9 bases in between. The CDR3 spells CASSSYVNEQYF. Here the CDR3 DNA reads TGTGCCAGCAGTTCTTATGTTAACGAGCAGTACTTC.

The chain recombines TRBV11-3 with TRBJ2-1, with TRBD2 matching over 9 bases. Germline CDR1 is SGHNT and CDR2 is YENEEA. J lost 5 bases, V lost 3 bases, and 8 bases had no gene match. The CDR3 length is 16 residues. The CDR3 reads CASSLLGTSTHNEQFF. The CDR3 DNA follows: TGTGCCAGCAGCTTGTTGGGGACTAGCACCCACAATGAGCAGTTCTTC.

The chain employs TRBV11-2 and TRBJ2-3; weak D call: TRBD2 (7 bases). Germline V gene lookup returns CDR1 SGHAT and CDR2 FQNNGV. The germline V and J ends were trimmed by 5 bases and 6 bases, with 18 bases remaining between them. CDR3 size: 15 residues. CDR3 region: CASSPPGGARDTQYF. CDR3 sequence (DNA): TGTGCCAGCAGCCCCCCTGGGGGGGCGAGGGATACGCAGTATTTT.

This clone was observed a single time. This chain links TRBV6-5 with TRBJ2-2; 11 bases match TRBD2. Unmatched junction bases numbered 10, after V lost 4 bases and J lost 9 bases. The CDR3 has 16 amino acids. Germline V gives CDR1 MNHEY, CDR2 SVGAGI. CDR3 loop: CASSFRLSGGARELFF. CDR3 bases: TGTGCCAGCAGTTTCCGCCTTAGCGGGGGGGCCAGGGAGCTGTTTTTT.

The chain is built from TRBV11-2 and TRBJ1-1; 10 bases fit TRBD1. The CDR3 extends over 16 amino acids. Germline V gene data show CDR1 as SGHAT and CDR2 as FQNNGV. V shed 5 bases and J 0 bases; nucleotides not matched to a gene: 6. This chain's CDR3 is CASSPGQGVMNTEAFF. Here the CDR3 DNA reads TGTGCCAGCAGCCCCGGACAGGGGGTGATGAACACTGAAGCTTTCTTT.

V and J are TRBV5-1 and TRBJ1-1; 7 bases fit TRBD1. Germline CDR1 SGHRS, CDR2 YFSETQ. The ends lost 0 bases at V and 3 bases at J; junction bases unmatched: 11. This CDR3 contains 17 residues. The CDR3 region has the DNA TGCGCCAGCAGCTTGGGACATACAGGGGTGAAGGACACTGAAGCTTTCTTT. Encoded protein: CASSLGHTGVKDTEAFF.

The chain joins TRBV27 to TRBJ1-3; unclear D gene. Trimming cost V 5 bases and J 2 bases, with 7 bases left between them. CDR1 MNHEY and CDR2 SMNVEV come from the germline V gene (reference sequence). CDR3 length: 13 residues. The DNA for the CDR3 is TGTGCCAGCAGTCAGACCCCTGGAAACACCATATATTTT. This gives the protein CASSQTPGNTIYF.

The chain employs TRBV7-9 and TRBJ1-2; D not resolved. This CDR3 is 13 amino acids long. From germline, CDR1 is SEHNR and CDR2 FQNEAQ (reference sequence). Trimming stripped 5 bases from V and 9 bases from J, with 16 bases between. The CDR3 DNA follows: TGTGCCAGCAGCCCCCGGCTTTATGAAAGCTACACCTTC. This encodes CASSPRLYESYTF.

The CDR3: CASSASRGGEQYF. In DNA, the CDR3 is TGTGCCAGCAGCGCAAGTCGGGGAGGCGAGCAGTACTTC. The chain has TRBV11-2 and TRBJ2-7; D is perhaps TRBD2 (6 bases). Germline lookup yields CDR1 SGHAT and CDR2 FQNNGV. With 5 bases removed from V and 6 bases from J, the gap between germline ends came to 14 bases. This CDR3 spans 13 amino acids. Filled out from reference TRBV11-2 and TRBJ2-7, the complete variable domain reads EAGVAQSPRYKIIEKRQSVAFWCNPISGHATLYWYQQILGQGPKLLIQFQNNGVVDDSQLPKDRFSAERLKGVDSTLKIQPAKLEDSAVYLCASSASRGGEQYFGPGTRLTVT.

The chain recombines TRBV5-5 with TRBJ1-3, with 7 bases matching TRBD1. V gave up 4 bases and J gave up 8 bases; unmatched junction bases: 12. CDR1 is SGHKS, CDR2 YYEKEE, per germline (reference sequence). The length of the CDR3 is 15 residues. The CDR3 loop reads CASSVQQDRLDTIYF. The CDR3 nucleotides are TGTGCCAGCAGCGTACAGCAGGACAGGCTGGACACCATATATTTT.

This chain links TRBV13 with TRBJ1-1; no clear D gene. This CDR3 comprises 12 residues. Deletions cut 5 bases from V and 6 bases from J, with 10 bases between. Germline CDR1 and CDR2: PRHDT and FYEKMQ (reference sequence). The CDR3 loop is CASSRASSEAFF. Here the CDR3 DNA reads TGTGCCAGCAGCCGAGCGTCCTCTGAAGCTTTCTTT.

In regard to this clone: The sample holds other DNA sequences that translate to the same CDR3. The CDR3 loop is CASSRPYGYTF. DNA of the CDR3: TGTGCCAGCAGCCGACCGTATGGCTACACCTTC. The chain joins TRBV9 to TRBJ1-2; D is ambiguous. In germline, CDR1 is SGDLS, CDR2 YYNGEE. The V end was cut by 4 bases, the J end by 5 bases, with 6 bases between. The CDR3 covers 11 residues.

CDR3 region: CASSQGQPRNSGNTIYF. DNA for the CDR3: TGCGCCAGCAGCCAAGGACAACCTCGGAACTCTGGAAACACCATATATTTT. The V and J genes are TRBV5-1 and TRBJ1-3; D might be TRBD1 (5 bases). Germline assignment: CDR1 SGHRS and CDR2 YFSETQ. The CDR3 consists of 17 residues. With 4 bases removed from V and 0 bases from J, the gap between germline ends came to 17 bases.

This chain connects TRBV5-8 to TRBJ2-7; 11 bases align to TRBD1. Unmatched junction bases numbered 11, after V lost 6 bases and J lost 6 bases. The CDR3 extends over 15 amino acids. Germline assignment: CDR1 SGHTS and CDR2 YDEGEE. CDR3 nucleotide sequence: TGTGCCAGCATTACCACGGGGACAGGGGGGGCCGAGCAGTACTTC. Translation gives CASITTGTGGAEQYF.

This sequence joins TRBV20-1 and TRBJ2-1; D unresolved. CDR3 length equals 14 residues. CDR1 and CDR2 from the germline V gene are DFQATT and SNEGSKA (reference sequence). The ends were cut back, 3 bases at V and 12 bases at J, with 21 bases in the middle. CDR3 loop: CSASNGPVGNGQFF. The CDR3 nucleotides read TGCAGTGCTAGTAACGGACCCGTCGGCAACGGGCAGTTCTTC.

The chain links TRBV7-2 to TRBJ1-5, with a tentative D call TRBD1 (6 bases). CDR1 and CDR2 from the germline V gene are SGHTA and FQGNSA. Trimming removed 3 bases at V and 2 bases at J, with 14 bases between. The CDR3 contains 16 residues. The DNA for the CDR3 is TGTGCCAGCAGCTTCTTGGCGCCAGGGGGCAATCAGCCCCAGCATTTT. Its protein is CASSFLAPGGNQPQHF.

CDR3 DNA sequence: TGTGCCAGTAGTATAGTGGGCCAGGCAGATACGCAGTATTTT. This translates into CASSIVGQADTQYF. V usage is TRBV19 and J usage is TRBJ2-3; D not certain. In germline, CDR1 is LNHDA, CDR2 SQIVND (reference sequence). CDR3 length: 14 residues. Trimming removed 1 base from V and 4 bases from J, with 9 bases in between.